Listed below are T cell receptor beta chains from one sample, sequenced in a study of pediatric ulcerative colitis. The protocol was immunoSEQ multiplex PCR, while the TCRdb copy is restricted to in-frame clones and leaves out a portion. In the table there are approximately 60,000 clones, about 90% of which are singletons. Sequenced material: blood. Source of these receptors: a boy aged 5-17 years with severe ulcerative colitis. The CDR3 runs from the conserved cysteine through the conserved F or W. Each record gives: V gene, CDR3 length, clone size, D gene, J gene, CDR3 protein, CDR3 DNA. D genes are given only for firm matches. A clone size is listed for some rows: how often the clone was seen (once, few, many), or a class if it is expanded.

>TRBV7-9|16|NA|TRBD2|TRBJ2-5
CASSLLAERGQETQYF
TGTGCCAGCAGCTTACTAGCGGAGAGAGGGCAAGAGACCCAGTACTTC
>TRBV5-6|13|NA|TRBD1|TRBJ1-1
CASSPPGGVEAFF
TGTGCCAGCAGCCCCCCAGGGGGCGTTGAAGCTTTCTTT
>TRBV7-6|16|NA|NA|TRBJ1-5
CASSRNGQGAFEPQHF
TGTGCCAGCAGCCGAAACGGGCAGGGAGCCTTTGAGCCCCAGCATTTT
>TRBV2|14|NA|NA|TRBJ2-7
CASSEGSYSYEQYF
TGTGCCAGCAGTGAGGGCAGCTACTCCTACGAGCAGTACTTC
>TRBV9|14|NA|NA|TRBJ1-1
CASSVVSGWAEAFF
TGTGCCAGCAGCGTAGTGTCAGGATGGGCTGAAGCTTTCTTT
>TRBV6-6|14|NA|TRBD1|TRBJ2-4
CASRPTGFTDIQYF
TGTGCCAGCCGTCCGACAGGGTTTACGGACATTCAGTACTTC
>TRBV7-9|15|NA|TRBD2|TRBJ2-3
CASSLPRGVADTQYF
TGTGCCAGCAGCCTCCCCCGGGGGGTGGCAGATACGCAGTATTTT
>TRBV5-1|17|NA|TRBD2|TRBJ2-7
CASSLGPTSGSLYEQYF
TGCGCCAGCAGCTTGGGTCCGACTAGCGGGAGTCTCTACGAGCAGTACTTC
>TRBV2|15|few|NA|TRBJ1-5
CASSEYVADNQPQHF
TGTGCCAGCAGTGAATACGTGGCAGACAATCAGCCCCAGCATTTT
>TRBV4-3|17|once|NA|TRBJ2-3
CASSPQGGGGITDTQYF
TGCGCCAGCAGCCCCCAGGGGGGGGGAGGGATCACAGATACGCAGTATTTT
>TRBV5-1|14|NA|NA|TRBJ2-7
CASSLIEGSYEQYF
TGCGCCAGCAGCTTAATAGAGGGCTCCTACGAGCAGTACTTC
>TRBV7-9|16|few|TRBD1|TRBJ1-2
CASSSPHGQGGYGYTF
TGTGCCAGCAGCTCACCCCACGGACAGGGAGGCTATGGCTACACCTTC
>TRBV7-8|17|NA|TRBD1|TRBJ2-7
CASSFPGQGSTPLEQYF
TGTGCCAGCAGCTTCCCGGGACAGGGGTCCACCCCACTCGAGCAGTACTTC
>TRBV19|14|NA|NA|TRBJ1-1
CASSIVPGNTEAFF
TGTGCCAGTAGTATAGTACCAGGGAACACTGAAGCTTTCTTT
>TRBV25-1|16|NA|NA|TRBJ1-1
CASTPPFGGKNTEAFF
TGTGCCAGCACTCCTCCCTTCGGGGGAAAGAACACTGAAGCTTTCTTT
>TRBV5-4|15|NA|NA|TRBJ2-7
CASSLAEQGPYEQYF
TGTGCCAGCAGCTTGGCTGAGCAGGGCCCCTACGAGCAGTACTTC
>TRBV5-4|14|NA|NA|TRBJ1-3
CASRATLTGNTIYF
TGTGCCAGCAGGGCAACCTTAACTGGAAACACCATATATTTT
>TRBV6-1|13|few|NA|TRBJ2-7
CASSEAASYEQYF
TGTGCCAGCAGTGAAGCCGCATCCTACGAGCAGTACTTC
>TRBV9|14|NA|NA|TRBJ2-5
CASSVRGLEGGQYF
TGTGCCAGCAGCGTAAGGGGGCTAGAGGGAGGCCAGTACTTC
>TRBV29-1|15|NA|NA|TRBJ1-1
CSSHGKGNQNTEAFF
TGCAGCTCACACGGGAAGGGGAACCAGAACACTGAAGCTTTCTTT
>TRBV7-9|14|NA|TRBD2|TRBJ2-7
CASSLTRESYEQYF
TGTGCCAGCAGCTTAACGCGGGAGTCCTACGAGCAGTACTTC
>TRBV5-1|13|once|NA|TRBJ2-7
CASSLAGVSEQYF
TGCGCCAGCAGCTTGGCGGGAGTAAGCGAGCAGTACTTC
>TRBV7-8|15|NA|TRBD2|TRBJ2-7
CASSLSSGPSYEQYF
TGTGCCAGCAGCCTTTCTAGCGGCCCCTCCTACGAGCAGTACTTC
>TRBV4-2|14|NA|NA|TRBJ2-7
CASSLAHLGHEQYF
TGTGCCAGCAGCCTAGCGCATCTTGGCCACGAGCAGTACTTC
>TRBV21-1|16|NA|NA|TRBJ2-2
CASTPPRDFNTGELFF
TGTGCCAGCACCCCGCCTCGGGACTTTAACACCGGGGAGCTGTTTTTT
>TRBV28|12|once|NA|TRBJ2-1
CASSLVLHEQFF
TGTGCCAGCAGTTTAGTTCTACATGAGCAGTTCTTC
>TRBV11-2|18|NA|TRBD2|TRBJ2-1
CASSTTGTSGESLNEQFF
TGTGCCAGCAGCACGACCGGGACTAGCGGGGAGAGTTTGAATGAGCAGTTCTTC
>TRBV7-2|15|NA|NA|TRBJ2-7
CASSLVWDSSYEQYF
TGTGCCAGCAGCTTAGTTTGGGACTCCTCCTACGAGCAGTACTTC
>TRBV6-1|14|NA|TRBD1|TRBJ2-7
CASRHPGGAYEQYF
TGTGCCAGCAGACATCCAGGGGGTGCGTACGAGCAGTACTTC